The 21 T cell receptor beta chains below were found in one sample sequenced in a study of shared clonotypes between healthy human individuals. Method: immunoSEQ multiplex PCR; TCRdb's copy keeps in-frame clones and lacks some. The table lists roughly 810,000 clones, roughly 96% of them singletons, with under 0.25% in the top ten. Naivety among CD8 cells was defined by CD45RO negativity and positive CCR7 selection, thereby excluding terminally differentiated effector memory CD45RA+ cells. Sample: naive CD8+ T cells sorted from blood. The receptors come from a young man in good health.

V usage is TRBV29-1 and J usage is TRBJ2-7; 8 bases align to TRBD1. V was clipped by 7 bases and J by 3 bases; unmatched bases: 8. CDR3 length: 13 residues. Germline V gives CDR1 SQVTM, CDR2 ANQGSEA. This chain's CDR3 is CSAFTGTGYEQYF. DNA for the CDR3: TGCAGCGCCTTTACCGGGACAGGCTACGAGCAGTACTTC.

V gene TRBV29-1 combines with J gene TRBJ2-2; 7 positions match TRBD2. The CDR3 has 16 amino acids. Germline assignment: CDR1 SQVTM and CDR2 ANQGSEA. The V gene end was trimmed by 6 bases and the J gene end by 4 bases; junction bases not matched to a gene: 14. Here the CDR3 reads CSVADGSGKGTGELFF. The CDR3, as DNA: TGCAGCGTGGCGGACGGGAGCGGGAAAGGCACCGGGGAGCTGTTTTTT.

V usage is TRBV6-5 and J usage is TRBJ2-1, with D perhaps TRBD2 (5 bases). The CDR3 length is 16 residues. Per germline, CDR1 MNHEY and CDR2 SVGAGI. Trimming removed 3 bases at V and 1 base at J, with 13 bases between. CDR3 region: CASSYRRASSYNEQFF. CDR3 sequence (DNA): TGTGCCAGCAGTTATCGGCGGGCCTCATCCTACAATGAGCAGTTCTTC.

V usage is TRBV29-1 and J usage is TRBJ2-7; D gene ambiguous. V lost 1 base to trimming and J lost 3 bases, with 16 bases between them. The CDR3 sequence is 15 residues long. Germline CDR1 reads SQVTM; CDR2 reads ANQGSEA. CDR3 sequence (DNA): TGCAGCGTTGAAGGCGGCGGCGGCCCCATCTACGAGCAGTACTTC. It codes for CSVEGGGGPIYEQYF.

Details on this clone: This CDR3 is also generated by other DNA sequences in the sample. The chain carries TRBV9 and TRBJ2-3; 10 nucleotides match TRBD2. V lost 3 bases to trimming and J lost 1 base; unmatched junction nucleotides: 2. This CDR3 is built from 15 residues. Germline assignment: CDR1 SGDLS and CDR2 YYNGEE. The DNA for the CDR3 is TGTGCCAGCAGCGAAGGGACTAGCGGCACAGATACGCAGTATTTT. This encodes CASSEGTSGTDTQYF.

The chain is built from TRBV6-4 and TRBJ2-2; D possibly corresponds to TRBD2 (5 bases). CDR3 length: 13 residues. V lost 0 bases to trimming and J lost 7 bases, with 6 bases between them. CDR1 is MRHNA, CDR2 SNTAGT, per germline. The CDR3 reads CASSDSSGGELFF. In DNA form, the CDR3 reads TGTGCCAGCAGTGACTCGAGCGGCGGGGAGCTGTTTTTT.

The chain has TRBV28 and TRBJ2-7; D remains ambiguous. V was clipped by 2 bases and J by 2 bases, with 7 bases between them. Germline CDR1 is MDHEN and CDR2 is SYDVKM. The CDR3 is 13 residues long. The CDR3: CASSLTAAYEQYF. CDR3 nucleotides: TGTGCCAGCAGTTTAACCGCTGCCTACGAGCAGTACTTC.

The gene calls are TRBV5-5 and TRBJ2-5, with D uncertain. Germline V lookup: CDR1 SGHKS, CDR2 YYEKEE (reference sequence). The CDR3 spans 13 residues. Deletions cut 5 bases from V and 7 bases from J, with 15 bases between. The CDR3 protein is CASSIIRFATQYF. The CDR3 DNA is TGTGCCAGCAGTATAATACGTTTCGCGACCCAGTACTTC.

The chain joins TRBV6-6 to TRBJ1-5, with no clear D. The CDR3 spans 14 residues. Trimming pared 2 bases from V and 5 bases from J, leaving 10 bases between. Germline-derived CDR1 and CDR2 are MNHNY and SVGAGI (reference sequence). The CDR3 sequence is CASSYTNIYQPQHF. The CDR3 nucleotides read TGTGCCAGCAGTTACACCAACATATATCAGCCCCAGCATTTT.

V and J are TRBV4-1 and TRBJ1-1; maybe TRBD1 (5 bases). This CDR3 has 15 residues. The germline V gene has CDR1 MGHRA and CDR2 YSYEKL. Trimming left V 0 bases short and J 1 base short, with 9 bases between. CDR3 nucleotide sequence: TGCGCCAGCAGCCAAGAGAGGGACTCGAACACTGAAGCTTTCTTT. Amino acid sequence: CASSQERDSNTEAFF.

CDR3 nucleotide sequence: TGTGCCAGCAGTTACCTCGGGGACAGTCTGGCTGGCTACACCTTC. The encoded protein is CASSYLGDSLAGYTF. The chain carries TRBV6-5 and TRBJ1-2; the match to TRBD1 covers 7 bases. With V trimmed by 2 bases and J by 7 bases, 10 bases remained unmatched. CDR1 and CDR2 (germline): MNHEY, SVGAGI. The CDR3 is made up of 15 amino acids.

Points on this clone: Because the CDR3's place on the DNA is in doubt, the DNA is left out and the CDR3 is given as listed by TCRdb. The V and J genes are TRBV6-5 and TRBJ1-2. Germline-derived CDR1 and CDR2 are MNHEY and SVGAGI. The CDR3 region is 14 residues in length, termini included. CDR3 sequence reads: CASSTSPANYGYTF.

V and J are TRBV11-3 and TRBJ2-1, with D maybe TRBD1 (6 bases). CDR3 length: 14 amino acids. V was pared by 4 bases and J by 6 bases, with 13 bases between. CDR1 SGHNT and CDR2 YENEEA come from the germline V gene. DNA for the CDR3: TGTGCCAGCAGCTCTCGGACAGTTCCCAATGAGCAGTTCTTC. Residues: CASSSRTVPNEQFF.

As regards this clone: Other DNA sequences of this sample code for an identical CDR3. The V and J genes are TRBV4-1 and TRBJ2-7, with D possibly matching TRBD1 (6 bases). This CDR3 is built from 16 residues. Looked up from germline, CDR1 is MGHRA and CDR2 is YSYEKL. The V end lost 0 bases, the J end lost 3 bases, and 15 bases lay between the germline ends. CDR3: CASSQDRGQGYYEQYF. Here the CDR3 DNA reads TGCGCCAGCAGCCAAGATCGCGGGCAGGGGTACTACGAGCAGTACTTC.

This clone showed up just once. The J gene is TRBJ2-1, the V gene TRBV27; 8 bases are a match to TRBD2. Germline values: CDR1 MNHEY, CDR2 SMNVEV (reference sequence). The V and J ends lost 6 bases and 5 bases, in that order; junction bases with no gene match: 12. The CDR3 length is 16 residues. Written as DNA, the CDR3 is TGTGCCAGCAGGCCTCATCCGGGGGGGGTCAACAATGAGCAGTTCTTC. Encoded protein: CASRPHPGGVNNEQFF.

J is TRBJ2-1 and V is TRBV7-2; D perhaps matches TRBD2 (5 bases). Germline-derived CDR1 and CDR2 are SGHTA and FQGNSA. The V end lost 1 base, the J end lost 2 bases, and 6 bases lay between the germline ends. This CDR3 has 14 residues. CDR3 sequence (DNA): TGTGCCAGCAGCTTAGGAGGGACCTACAATGAGCAGTTCTTC. Protein product: CASSLGGTYNEQFF.

The chain has TRBV4-1 and TRBJ2-7, with D unresolved. Trimming stripped 0 bases from V and 5 bases from J, with 5 bases between. CDR1 is MGHRA, CDR2 YSYEKL, per germline. This CDR3 region has 12 residues. The CDR3 is CASSQDVNEQYF. DNA for the CDR3: TGCGCCAGCAGCCAAGATGTAAACGAGCAGTACTTC.

The chain combines TRBV10-2 with TRBJ2-7; D tentatively fits TRBD1 or TRBD2 (5 bases each). The CDR3 spans 17 residues. The germline V and J ends were trimmed by 5 bases and 3 bases, with 23 bases remaining between them. Per germline, CDR1 WSHSY and CDR2 SAAADI. The chain's CDR3 is CASSPTRGRPNNYEQYF. The DNA for the CDR3 is TGCGCCAGCAGTCCTACGAGGGGTAGACCAAACAACTACGAGCAGTACTTC.

Only one count was recorded for this clone. The same CDR3 also results from other DNA sequences found in this sample. The V and J genes are TRBV27 and TRBJ2-7; TRBD1 agrees at 7 bases. J lost 2 bases, V lost 6 bases, and 4 bases had no gene match. The CDR3 totals 13 residues. Per the germline V gene, CDR1 is MNHEY and CDR2 is SMNVEV (reference sequence). The CDR3 sequence: CASSPGQAYEQYF. The CDR3 bases are TGTGCCAGCAGCCCTGGACAGGCCTACGAGCAGTACTTC.

This sequence joins TRBV7-2 and TRBJ2-7; 10 bases align to TRBD2. This CDR3 has 15 amino acids. The germline V gene has CDR1 SGHTA and CDR2 FQGNSA. V dropped 3 bases and J dropped 0; count of bases not matched to a gene: 2. The CDR3 DNA is TGTGCCAGCAGCTTCATAGCGGGGGGCTCCTACGAGCAGTACTTC. Translation: CASSFIAGGSYEQYF. The full variable domain, rest sourced from reference TRBV7-2 and TRBJ2-7, is GAGVSQSPSNKVTEKGKDVELRCDPISGHTALYWYRQSLGQGLEFLIYFQGNSAPDKSGLPSDRFSAERTGGSVSTLTIQRTQQEDSAVYLCASSFIAGGSYEQYFGPGTRLTVT.

As DNA, the CDR3 is TGTGCCTCCGAAGCGGAAGGGATGGATGGCTACACCTTC. Its protein is CASEAEGMDGYTF. The chain combines TRBV30 with TRBJ1-2; no definite D call. Germline-derived CDR1 and CDR2 are GTSNPN and SVGIG (reference sequence). This CDR3 comprises 13 residues. V lost 7 bases and J lost 6, with 18 bases in between.